The T cell receptor beta chain under discussion was sequenced for a study of Graves' ophthalmopathy and Graves' hyperthyroidism. CDR3 length: 12 residues. Germline V CDR1 and CDR2: DFQATT, SNEGSKA (reference sequence). V lost 3 bases and J lost 5, with 11 bases in between. Scientists amplified the TCR beta CDR3 regions from RNA transcripts. First-round RT-PCR with HTBI primers preceded a second-round multiplex PCR. TCRdb re-analysed the multiplex PCR reads in MiXCR, keeping a single row per CDR3 protein. Found here are about 390,000 distinct CDR3 sequences, about 18% of them singletons; the top ten hold 2.4%.

This sequence joins TRBV20-1 and TRBJ2-7, with TRBD1 as a possible D gene (6 bases). The sample comprised peripheral blood. The TCR sequence derives from an adult woman with stable Graves' hyperthyroidism. CDR3 nucleotides: TGCAGTGCTAGCTTATACAGGGACGAGCAGTACTTC. The encoded protein is CSASLYRDEQYF.